These T cell receptor beta chains were read from a single sample in a study of T cell changes during pregnancy in multiple sclerosis. Sequencing used immunoSEQ multiplex PCR; TCRdb keeps in-frame clones, though not all of them. The sample has tens of thousands of clones, approximately 91% seen once. Material: peripheral blood, obtained in the second trimester of pregnancy. These receptor sequences come from a female donor with multiple sclerosis, enrolled in a pregnancy study. Both conserved end residues are part of each CDR3. Size values are once, few and many counts, or a class for expanded clones, and some rows have none.

clone_size j_call v_call cdr3_aa
. TRBJ2-5 TRBV11-2 CASSLAGGLQETQYF
. TRBJ1-5 TRBV6-6 CASRSRQPQHF
. TRBJ2-7 TRBV5-1 CASSLGLAFGNEQYF
. TRBJ2-3 TRBV5-1 CASSLAGGPGDTQYF
. TRBJ1-1 TRBV5-1 CASSLIQGNEAFF
. TRBJ1-3 TRBV5-1 CASSLDRDNTIYF
few TRBJ2-1 TRBV10-1 CASRNRVTGGAPNEQFF
. TRBJ2-7 TRBV29-1 CSVTGTSYEQYF
. TRBJ1-5 TRBV4-1 CASSQEGARDQPQHF
. TRBJ2-1 TRBV4-1 CASSLRWEHEQFF
. TRBJ1-2 TRBV9 CASSVVAGDPTPYGYTF
. TRBJ2-5 TRBV11-2 CASSPVAGEVGTQYF
. TRBJ2-6 TRBV18 CASSPRQGSEGANVLTF
once TRBJ1-4 TRBV11-2 CASSLAGESPRANEKLFF
. TRBJ1-5 TRBV19 CASSIGQVNQPQHF
. TRBJ1-1 TRBV5-4 CASSLGTDTEAFF
. TRBJ1-2 TRBV5-1 CASSLGQGGGYTF
once TRBJ2-3 TRBV15 CATSRDSGGADTQYF
. TRBJ2-1 TRBV27 CASSLIGTPSYNEQFF
. TRBJ2-7 TRBV7-2 CASSRTGYEQYF
. TRBJ1-1 TRBV28 CANETDYTEAFF
. TRBJ1-2 TRBV4-1 CASSQDPRGDGYTF
. TRBJ2-7 TRBV6-6 CASSSDRRAYEQYF
. TRBJ2-3 TRBV5-4 CASSPRGRSTDTQYF
once TRBJ1-4 TRBV10-3 CAISRDRGVEKLFF
. TRBJ1-1 TRBV10-1 CASSDRGLGAFF
. TRBJ1-2 TRBV2 CASKHEGNYGYTF
. TRBJ2-1 TRBV21-1 CASASSGDPYNEQFF
. TRBJ1-1 TRBV2 CASSEGAQVEAFF
. TRBJ1-1 TRBV13 CASSPRAGEAFF
. TRBJ1-1 TRBV7-8 CASSLWGAAEAFF
. TRBJ2-7 TRBV11-3 CASSFGGVVDEQYF
. TRBJ1-1 TRBV20-1 CSAKGGQGAFF
. TRBJ2-7 TRBV28 CASSSRTMPYEQYF
. TRBJ1-5 TRBV30 CAWSIGGNQPQHF
. TRBJ2-5 TRBV28 CASSASPGQGVSLVETQYF
. TRBJ1-1 TRBV5-1 CASSLDRGNTEAFF
once TRBJ2-1 TRBV25-1 CASSEPPGQNLNEQFF
. TRBJ2-7 TRBV11-2 CASSPSVGLAVHEQYF
once TRBJ2-7 TRBV7-2 CASSVTGFREQYF
once TRBJ2-1 TRBV9 CASSVDSGHYNEQFF
. TRBJ2-7 TRBV6-1 CASSEVSRDYEQYF
. TRBJ2-7 TRBV6-1 CASRTQRGGREQYF
. TRBJ2-7 TRBV28 CASSLYAQTYEQYF
few TRBJ1-6 TRBV7-9 CASSPGDRGNSPLHF
once TRBJ2-1 TRBV5-1 CASSLGTGGYNEQFF
. TRBJ2-1 TRBV18 CASSPPGGVYEQFF
. TRBJ1-5 TRBV30 CAWSVLSNQPQHF
. TRBJ2-3 TRBV7-3 CASSRKRGSGTDTQYF